The 14 T cell receptor beta chains below all came from one sample that was sequenced in a study of T cells in Graves' hyperthyroidism and ophthalmopathy. Amplified regions were TCR beta CDR3 sequences from RNA transcripts. HTBI primers drove first-round RT-PCR of the TCR CDR3. MiXCR, applied by TCRdb to the multiplex PCR reads, yields one record per CDR3 protein. The table has about 360,000 distinct CDR3 sequences, 20% to 30% seen once; the top ten hold roughly 70%. The sample taken for sequencing was blood. All receptors derive from a man in his forties or fifties with Graves' hyperthyroidism.

The rearrangement uses TRBV7-9 and TRBJ1-3, with D hard to call. CDR1 and CDR2 from the germline V gene are SEHNR and FQNEAQ (reference sequence). Trimming cost V 2 bases and J 8 bases, with 13 bases left between them. The CDR3 runs to 14 residues. The CDR3: CASSLSTGLDTIYF. The CDR3 nucleotides are TGTGCCAGCAGCTTATCGACCGGGCTTGACACCATATATTTT.

The rearrangement uses TRBV11-2 and TRBJ2-7; perhaps TRBD1 as D (6 bases). V lost 2 bases, J lost 3 bases, and 17 bases lay in between. The CDR3 is 16 amino acids. Looked up from germline, CDR1 is SGHAT and CDR2 is FQNNGV. The CDR3 here is CASSLYSGTNLYEQYF. The CDR3, as DNA: TGTGCCAGCAGCTTATACTCTGGGACAAACCTCTACGAGCAGTACTTC. Looking up the rest from reference TRBV11-2 and TRBJ2-7 gives the full variable domain: EAGVAQSPRYKIIEKRQSVAFWCNPISGHATLYWYQQILGQGPKLLIQFQNNGVVDDSQLPKDRFSAERLKGVDSTLKIQPAKLEDSAVYLCASSLYSGTNLYEQYFGPGTRLTVT.

This clonotype showed up many times. The chain combines TRBV7-3 with TRBJ2-5, with D perhaps matching TRBD2 (6 bases). From germline, CDR1 is SGHTA and CDR2 FQGTGA. This CDR3 is 13 amino acids long. The ends were cut back, 5 bases at V and 5 bases at J, with 12 bases in the middle. The CDR3 is CASSRGGMETQYF. The CDR3 coding sequence is TGTGCCAGCAGCCGAGGCGGGATGGAGACCCAGTACTTC. The variable domain in full, with the rest retrieved from reference TRBV7-3 and TRBJ2-5, is GAGVSQTPSNKVTEKGKYVELRCDPISGHTALYWYRQSLGQGPEFLIYFQGTGAADDSGLPNDRFFAVRPEGSVSTLKIQRTERGDSAVYLCASSRGGMETQYFGPGTRLLVL.

In its sample, this clonotype was seen a few times. The rearrangement uses TRBV5-1 and TRBJ2-7; D perhaps matches TRBD1 (5 bases). V gave up 2 bases and J gave up 6 bases, with 15 bases separating them. The CDR3 is 14 amino acids. Germline V gene data show CDR1 as SGHRS and CDR2 as YFSETQ. The CDR3, as DNA: TGCGCCAGCAGCTTAACAGGCAAACCCTTCGAGCAGTACTTC. It encodes CASSLTGKPFEQYF.

This clonotype was observed many times. The V gene is TRBV7-9, the J gene TRBJ2-7; the D is unclear. V was shortened by 3 bases and J by 6 bases, with 9 bases between the two germline ends. CDR3 size: 12 residues. Germline V gene sequence: CDR1 SEHNR, CDR2 FQNEAQ (reference sequence). DNA of the CDR3: TGTGCCAGCAGCTTTCTAGGGCGCGAGCAGTACTTC. This codes for CASSFLGREQYF.

Only a few counts were recorded for this clonotype. This chain links TRBV2 with TRBJ2-5; D is uncertain. The CDR3 length is 14 residues. Germline V gene data show CDR1 as SNHLY and CDR2 as FYNNEI. The V gene lost 1 base and the J gene lost 1 base, with 7 bases spanning the gap. CDR3 nucleotide sequence: TGTGCCAGCAGTGAAGGGCTAACCCAAGAGACCCAGTACTTC. The encoded protein is CASSEGLTQETQYF.

The CDR3 protein is CASSPLAGEKLFF. DNA for the CDR3: TGTGCCAGCAGCCCGCTGGCAGGTGAAAAACTGTTTTTT. This rearrangement joins TRBV7-7 to TRBJ1-4; D not resolved. The V end lost 5 bases, the J end lost 7 bases, and 11 bases lay between the germline ends. The CDR3 has 13 amino acids. Germline V CDR1 and CDR2: SSHAT, FNYEAQ (reference sequence).

This clonotype was recorded many times. The chain uses TRBV10-3 and TRBJ2-1, with 8 bases that match TRBD2. Germline CDR1 reads ENHRY; CDR2 reads SYGVKD. The CDR3 extends over 14 amino acids. V was clipped by 10 bases and J by 5 bases; unmatched bases: 10. The CDR3 DNA is TGTGCCACAGAAAGCGGGAGTACCCACAATGAGCAGTTCTTC. Translated: CATESGSTHNEQFF.

This clonotype showed up just a few times. This chain uses TRBV28 with TRBJ2-7; D gene ambiguous. V was cut by 4 bases and J by 5 bases, with 9 bases left in between. The V gene's germline CDR1 is MDHEN and CDR2 SYDVKM. The CDR3 extends over 12 amino acids. The CDR3, as DNA: TGTGCCAGCAGTTCCCGGGTCGACGAGCAGTACTTC. Its protein is CASSSRVDEQYF.

In this sample, this clonotype turned up a few times. V usage is TRBV18 and J usage is TRBJ1-1; D not certain. Germline lookup yields CDR1 KGHSH and CDR2 LQKENI. The CDR3 loop spans 14 amino acids. The V end lost 1 base, the J end lost 0 bases, and 6 bases lay between the germline ends. The CDR3 spells CASSPLRMNTEAFF. CDR3 DNA sequence: TGTGCCAGCTCACCACTCCGAATGAACACTGAAGCTTTCTTT.

The J gene is TRBJ2-5, the V gene TRBV5-1; D uncertain. The CDR3 totals 13 residues. Germline values: CDR1 SGHRS, CDR2 YFSETQ. V gave up 0 bases and J gave up 6 bases, with 9 bases separating them. The CDR3 sequence is CASSLDGEKTQYF. CDR3 DNA sequence: TGCGCCAGCAGCTTGGATGGGGAAAAGACCCAGTACTTC.

This chain connects TRBV19 to TRBJ1-4; no definite D call. The germline V gene encodes CDR1 LNHDA and CDR2 SQIVND (reference sequence). V shed 5 bases and J shed 0 bases, with 7 bases lying between them. The CDR3 is made up of 14 amino acids. The CDR3 region has the DNA TGTGCCAGTAGTTGGAGTGCAACTAATGAAAAACTGTTTTTT. The encoded protein is CASSWSATNEKLFF.

This clonotype came up many times. The chain links TRBV6-2 or TRBV6-3 to TRBJ2-7, with TRBD2 identical over 15 bases. Per the germline V gene, CDR1 is MNHEY and CDR2 is SVGEGT. The CDR3 consists of 16 residues. V shed 5 bases, J shed 7 bases, and the junction held 9 bases outside the gene matches. For the CDR3, the DNA is TGTGCCAGCAGTGAAGGACTAGCGGGAGGGCCACGGGAGCAGTACTTC. Translating it yields CASSEGLAGGPREQYF.

This clonotype was detected many times. V gene TRBV2 combines with J gene TRBJ2-1; D uncertain. The CDR3 contains 16 residues. Trimming removed 5 bases from V and 0 bases from J, with 14 bases in between. Looked up from germline, CDR1 is SNHLY and CDR2 is FYNNEI. CDR3 in amino acids: CASSPLTTRSYNEQFF. The CDR3, as DNA: TGTGCCAGCAGTCCCCTGACAACTCGCTCCTACAATGAGCAGTTCTTC.